The text below deals with one TCR beta chain. The data originate from a study of Ad26.COV2.S vaccination and SARS-CoV-2 variants. In the study overall: A participant enrolled in the COV1001 Ad26.COV2.S trial arm provided the sample.

Assay: immunoSEQ multiplex PCR; the TCRdb copy retains only in-frame clones and omits some. This repertoire shows hundreds of thousands of clones, about 87% found once; its top ten account for 6.4%. The germline V gene has CDR1 SGHRS and CDR2 YFSETQ. Trimming stripped 0 bases from V and 7 bases from J, with 13 bases between. The CDR3 totals 14 residues. Indicated treatment: some 19 received Ad26.COV2.S at low or high dose, single or two shots; 5 received placebo; per-sample allocation not given. Sampling was performed 63 days after the first vaccine or placebo injection. Boston supplied an adult donor aged 18-55 years.

V is TRBV5-1 and J is TRBJ1-2, with D hard to call. The sequence was obtained from a person aged 18 to 65 who received the Ad26.COV2.S COVID-19 vaccine or a placebo. The sequences come from peripheral blood, collected in a trial of Ad26.COV2.S vaccine versus placebo. The CDR3 bases are TGCGCCAGCAGCTTGGCCGGGGATCCGAGTGGCTACACCTTC. This translates into CASSLAGDPSGYTF.